The 2 T cell receptor beta chains presented below share a single source sample, sequenced in a study of T cell responses to AZD1222 COVID-19 vaccine. Repertoires were generated with immunoSEQ multiplex PCR, while TCRdb's copy carries only in-frame clones and drops some. The table shows tens of thousands of clones, with approximately 90% occurring only once. Sequenced material: peripheral blood, taken on day 0 of AZD1222 vaccination. The receptors come from an adult in good health.

The CDR3 sequence: CASSSGSPLYEQYF. The CDR3, as DNA: TGTGCCAGCAGCTCCGGGTCGCCCCTGTACGAGCAGTACTTC. The V call is TRBV28, the J call TRBJ2-7; no clear D. V shed 6 bases and J shed 4 bases, with 16 bases lying between them. This CDR3 region has 14 residues. Germline CDR1 and CDR2: MDHEN and SYDVKM.

This rearrangement joins TRBV11-1 to TRBJ1-5; possible D gene TRBD1, 5 bases. This CDR3 has 13 residues. Germline V gives CDR1 SGHAT, CDR2 FQDESV (reference sequence). Between the trimmed V and J ends, which lost 0 bases and 5 bases, there was a span of 5 bases. This CDR3 reads CASSLARDQPQHF. The CDR3 DNA is TGTGCCAGCAGCTTAGCCAGGGATCAGCCCCAGCATTTT. Variable domain in full (rest from reference TRBV11-1 and TRBJ1-5): EAEVAQSPRYKITEKSQAVAFWCDPISGHATLYWYRQILGQGPELLVQFQDESVVDDSQLPKDRFSAERLKGVDSTLKIQPAELGDSAMYLCASSLARDQPQHFGDGTRLSIL.